These 32 T cell receptor beta chains came from one sample sequenced in a study of T cells in localized non-small cell lung cancer (dated by TCRdb to 2018 to 2020). The library was generated by the immunoSEQ multiplex PCR assay. The table was pulled from immuneACCESS by TCRdb, which kept in-frame rearrangements only. Such tables lose some clones; where checked, under half of the loss comes from unresolved V genes, and the rest has no known cause. The sample records about 59,000 clones, approximately 90% of which are singletons. The ten largest clones take up around 20% of the sample. The sequencing here drew on peripheral blood, taken before any cancer treatment. These receptors all stem from a man aged 35 to 69 with stage I lung adenocarcinoma.

V gene TRBV6-6 combines with J gene TRBJ2-3; no firm D call. The V gene lost 1 base and the J gene lost 4 bases, with 3 bases spanning the gap. This CDR3 has 12 amino acids. In germline, CDR1 is MNHNY, CDR2 SVGAGI (reference sequence). CDR3 in DNA: TGTGCCAGCAGTTACTGGTCAGATACGCAGTATTTT. This sequence encodes CASSYWSDTQYF.

V usage is TRBV5-5 and J usage is TRBJ2-7; tentative D call: TRBD2 (6 bases). Between the trimmed V and J ends, which lost 4 bases and 3 bases, there was a span of 11 bases. The CDR3 runs to 13 residues. The germline gives CDR1 SGHKS, CDR2 YYEKEE (reference sequence). The CDR3 DNA sequence: TGTGCCAGCAGCCGGGACTTGTACTACGAGCAGTACTTC. Encoded protein: CASSRDLYYEQYF.

The chain combines TRBV6-5 with TRBJ1-1; 7 bases are shared with TRBD1. The CDR3 runs to 11 residues. Per germline, CDR1 MNHEY and CDR2 SVGAGI. With 4 bases clipped from V and 12 bases from J, the junction kept 5 bases outside the gene matches. The CDR3 loop is CASSSGGRTFF. The CDR3 DNA reads as TGTGCCAGCAGTTCAGGGGGTAGGACTTTCTTT.

The chain combines TRBV6-5 with TRBJ2-2; weak D call: TRBD2 (5 bases). Germline V gene sequence: CDR1 MNHEY, CDR2 SVGAGI. V lost 2 bases, J lost 5 bases, and 15 bases lay in between. This CDR3 region has 16 residues. CDR3 DNA: TGTGCCAGCAGTTACGGAGGAAAAGGAGGAACCGGGGAGCTGTTTTTT. It is translated as CASSYGGKGGTGELFF.

The CDR3 region is CASSQADIGHTEAFF. The CDR3, as DNA: TGTGCCAGCAGCCAGGCGGACATCGGGCACACTGAAGCTTTCTTT. The chain carries TRBV14 and TRBJ1-1; D may be TRBD1 (5 bases). V shed 3 bases and J shed 3 bases, with 14 bases lying between them. The germline gives CDR1 SGHDN, CDR2 FVKESK. The CDR3 loop spans 15 amino acids.

The CDR3 coding sequence is TGTGCCAGCCGAGCGGGCCGAAACACCTACGAGCAGTACTTC. Translated, it gives CASRAGRNTYEQYF. The chain combines TRBV2 with TRBJ2-7; D possibly corresponds to TRBD2 (6 bases). Trimming shortened V by 8 bases and J by 2 bases, and 16 bases separated the two germline ends. The CDR3 length is 14 residues. CDR1 SNHLY and CDR2 FYNNEI come from the germline V gene.

This chain connects TRBV30 to TRBJ1-6, with D possibly matching TRBD1 (6 bases). The CDR3 is 11 residues long. Germline V gene lookup returns CDR1 GTSNPN and CDR2 SVGIG (reference sequence). V was pared by 3 bases and J by 16 bases, with 13 bases between. The CDR3, as DNA: TGTGCCTGGAGACTGGGGGCCATTCTCCACTTT. Translated, it gives CAWRLGAILHF. The variable domain in full, completed from reference TRBV30 and TRBJ1-6, reads SQTIHQWPATLVQPVGSPLSLECTVEGTSNPNLYWYRQAAGRGLQLLFYSVGIGQISSEVPQNLSASRPQDRQFILSSKKLLLSDSGFYLCAWRLGAILHFGNGTRLTVT.

The genes are TRBV6-4 and TRBJ2-3, with 12 bases fitting TRBD2. The germline V gene encodes CDR1 MRHNA and CDR2 SNTAGT. Trimming removed 3 bases from V and 5 bases from J; junction bases left unmatched: 0. CDR3 size: 14 residues. CDR3: CASSEGLAGDTQYF. CDR3 DNA: TGTGCCAGCAGTGAGGGACTAGCGGGAGATACGCAGTATTTT.

The chain has TRBV30 and TRBJ1-1, with TRBD1 as a possible D gene (6 bases). Germline assignment: CDR1 GTSNPN and CDR2 SVGIG (reference sequence). V shed 3 bases and J shed 2 bases, with 10 bases lying between them. The CDR3 length is 13 residues. CDR3 in amino acids: CAWRGQPNTEAFF. CDR3 DNA sequence: TGTGCCTGGAGAGGACAGCCCAACACTGAAGCTTTCTTT.

J is TRBJ2-3 and V is TRBV29-1, with unresolved D. Trimming removed 8 bases at V and 3 bases at J, with 12 bases between. The CDR3 loop spans 12 amino acids. Germline V lookup: CDR1 SQVTM, CDR2 ANQGSEA. The CDR3 sequence: CSSRQVTDTQYF. The CDR3 DNA sequence: TGCAGCTCAAGACAAGTTACAGATACGCAGTATTTT.

This clone appeared once. The rearrangement joins TRBV10-3 to TRBJ1-1; 10 bases agree with TRBD1. The V and J ends lost 6 bases and 4 bases, in that order; junction bases with no gene match: 5. CDR3 length equals 14 residues. CDR1 is ENHRY and CDR2 is SYGVKD in the germline V gene. CDR3 bases: TGTGCCATCAGAGACAGGGGGCTGGTCACTGAAGCTTTCTTT. Its protein is CAIRDRGLVTEAFF.

This chain joins TRBV20-1 and TRBJ2-7, with unresolved D. The CDR3 totals 11 residues. Germline CDR1 reads DFQATT; CDR2 reads SNEGSKA (reference sequence). Trimming cost V 0 bases and J 6 bases, with 6 bases left between them. DNA for the CDR3: TGCAGTGCTAGAGAGCTGCGCGAGCAGTACTTC. This translates into CSARELREQYF.

The CDR3 DNA sequence: TGCGCCAGCAGCTTGGGAGGCTACGAGCAGTACTTC. Translated: CASSLGGYEQYF. V is TRBV5-1 and J is TRBJ2-7; no firm D call. The germline gives CDR1 SGHRS, CDR2 YFSETQ. Trimming stripped 0 bases from V and 3 bases from J, with 4 bases between. This CDR3 is built from 12 residues.

The chain has TRBV18 and TRBJ2-5, with a possible D match to TRBD2 (6 bases). Germline CDR1 and CDR2: KGHSH and LQKENI. The CDR3 sequence is 17 residues long. V was shortened by 5 bases and J by 2 bases, with 21 bases between the two germline ends. The CDR3 bases are TGTGCCAGCTCAGCCTCTGCTGGGCTAGCGAAACAAGAGACCCAGTACTTC. This codes for CASSASAGLAKQETQYF.

V usage is TRBV2 and J usage is TRBJ2-1, with D perhaps matching TRBD2 (8 bases). The germline V gene has CDR1 SNHLY and CDR2 FYNNEI. The CDR3 covers 15 residues. Trimming took off 11 bases at V and 7 bases at J, with 24 bases between the two ends. The CDR3 protein is CAGPAGQRELNEQFF. The CDR3 DNA follows: TGTGCCGGTCCTGCGGGACAGCGGGAGTTGAATGAGCAGTTCTTC.

The rearrangement uses TRBV19 and TRBJ2-2, with 7 bases lining up with TRBD2. This CDR3 spans 15 amino acids. Per the germline V gene, CDR1 is LNHDA and CDR2 is SQIVND (reference sequence). Germline trimming cut 1 base from V and 4 bases from J; bases unmatched to any gene: 3. The DNA of the CDR3 is TGTGCCAGTAGTATAGGCGGGAGAGGCACCGGGGAGCTGTTTTTT. As protein: CASSIGGRGTGELFF.

The chain employs TRBV11-3 and TRBJ2-7, with unresolved D. The CDR3 is made up of 14 amino acids. Per the germline V gene, CDR1 is SGHNT and CDR2 is YENEEA. V gave up 2 bases and J gave up 2 bases, with 10 bases separating them. The CDR3 sequence is CASSLPTRTYEQYF. The CDR3 DNA follows: TGTGCCAGCAGCTTACCGACCCGGACCTACGAGCAGTACTTC.

The V and J genes are TRBV19 and TRBJ1-1; D may be TRBD1 (6 bases). The ends were cut back, 4 bases at V and 1 base at J, with 13 bases in the middle. The CDR3 is 15 residues long. In germline, CDR1 is LNHDA, CDR2 SQIVND (reference sequence). CDR3 sequence: CASSRGGRTNTEAFF. The DNA for the CDR3 is TGTGCCAGTAGTAGAGGGGGGCGGACGAACACTGAAGCTTTCTTT.

The rearrangement joins TRBV5-4 to TRBJ2-5; D may be TRBD1 (6 bases). The length of the CDR3 is 14 residues. The germline V gene encodes CDR1 SGHNT and CDR2 YYREEE (reference sequence). Trimming took 0 bases from V and 0 from J, leaving 6 bases between them. The CDR3, as DNA: TGTGCCAGCAGCTTGGGGACAGACCAAGAGACCCAGTACTTC. Its translation is CASSLGTDQETQYF.

The V and J genes are TRBV7-9 and TRBJ2-1, with 9 nucleotides matching TRBD2. After removal of 0 bases from V and 4 bases from J, the junction contained 1 base not matched to a gene. Germline CDR1 reads SEHNR; CDR2 reads FQNEAQ (reference sequence). The CDR3 has 15 amino acids. The CDR3 nucleotides read TGTGCCAGCAGCTTAGCCCTAGCGGGATACAATGAGCAGTTCTTC. The encoded protein is CASSLALAGYNEQFF.

The CDR3 reads CASSIKAGTYEQYF. For the CDR3, the DNA is TGTGCCAGTAGTATCAAGGCAGGGACCTACGAGCAGTACTTC. This chain joins TRBV19 and TRBJ2-7, with D maybe TRBD1 (5 bases). Between the trimmed V and J ends, which lost 3 bases and 2 bases, there was a span of 11 bases. This CDR3 has 14 amino acids. Germline lookup yields CDR1 LNHDA and CDR2 SQIVND (reference sequence).

This clone was counted only a few times. The chain is built from TRBV28 and TRBJ1-4, with no clear D. The CDR3 sequence is 12 residues long. Trimming took off 6 bases at V and 7 bases at J, with 9 bases between the two ends. Germline CDR1 and CDR2: MDHEN and SYDVKM. The CDR3 region is CASSPWGEKLFF. CDR3 coding DNA: TGTGCCAGCAGCCCCTGGGGTGAAAAACTGTTTTTT.

V and J are TRBV4-3 and TRBJ1-3, with D unresolved. Germline loops: CDR1 LGHNA, CDR2 YSLEER. The CDR3 consists of 13 residues. The V gene lost 0 bases and the J gene lost 4 bases, with 4 bases spanning the gap. As DNA, the CDR3 is TGCGCCAGCAGCCAAGAACTGGGAAACACCATATATTTT. Protein product: CASSQELGNTIYF.

The chain uses TRBV4-1 and TRBJ2-7, with D possibly TRBD2 on 6 matching bases. Germline V lookup: CDR1 MGHRA, CDR2 YSYEKL. Trimming stripped 1 base from V and 5 bases from J, with 18 bases between. The CDR3 contains 16 residues. The CDR3 region has the DNA TGCGCCAGCAGCCAAGGGATTTTCGGGAGATCCCACGAGCAGTACTTC. Translated, it gives CASSQGIFGRSHEQYF.

The genes are TRBV5-1 and TRBJ2-3; no firm D call. Trimming removed 0 bases from V and 0 bases from J, with 8 bases in between. CDR3 size: 15 residues. CDR1 SGHRS and CDR2 YFSETQ come from the germline V gene. The DNA of the CDR3 is TGCGCCAGCAGCTTGGGTAAGGCTAGCACAGATACGCAGTATTTT. Translated: CASSLGKASTDTQYF.

This chain connects TRBV5-5 to TRBJ2-7; D perhaps matches TRBD1 (6 bases). The CDR3 totals 13 residues. The germline V and J ends were trimmed by 1 base and 3 bases, with 8 bases remaining between them. Germline-derived CDR1 and CDR2 are SGHKS and YYEKEE (reference sequence). The CDR3 here is CASSLQGSYEQYF. The CDR3 nucleotides read TGTGCCAGCAGCTTGCAGGGGAGCTACGAGCAGTACTTC.

V gene TRBV7-8 combines with J gene TRBJ2-7; 11 bases align to TRBD2. Germline values: CDR1 SGHVS, CDR2 FQNEAQ. CDR3 length: 16 residues. V trimming: 5 bases; J trimming: 3 bases; junction bases outside the gene matches: 9. This chain's CDR3 is CASSLNMLAGGYEQYF. CDR3 coding DNA: TGTGCCAGCAGCCTAAATATGCTAGCGGGAGGCTACGAGCAGTACTTC.

CDR3 residues: CASSRTSGRADTQYF. In DNA form, the CDR3 reads TGTGCCAGCAGTCGAACTAGCGGGAGGGCAGATACGCAGTATTTT. The chain couples TRBV2 to TRBJ2-3; 13 nucleotides agree with TRBD2. The junction had 3 bases not matched to a gene; V was cut back by 5 bases and J by 4 bases. CDR3 length: 15 amino acids. Per the germline V gene, CDR1 is SNHLY and CDR2 is FYNNEI. The variable domain in full, with the rest retrieved from reference TRBV2 and TRBJ2-3, is EPEVTQTPSHQVTQMGQEVILRCVPISNHLYFYWYRQILGQKVEFLVSFYNNEISEKSEIFDDQFSVERPDGSNFTLKIRSTKLEDSAMYFCASSRTSGRADTQYFGPGTRLTVL.

The chain links TRBV6-7 to TRBJ1-5; no clear D. TRBV6-7 is identified as an open reading frame with a role that is uncertain. The CDR3 covers 16 residues. V was cut by 6 bases and J by 2 bases, with 17 bases left in between. The CDR3 DNA is TGTGCCAGCAGAGTTTCGATTCTTACGCGCAATCAGCCCCAGCATTTT. Its translation: CASRVSILTRNQPQHF.

The chain carries TRBV7-9 and TRBJ2-7; 11 nucleotides line up with TRBD2. The CDR3 sequence is 18 residues long. Germline-derived CDR1 and CDR2 are SEHNR and FQNEAQ (reference sequence). After removal of 3 bases from V and 5 bases from J, the junction contained 15 bases not matched to a gene. The CDR3 bases are TGTGCCAGCAGCTTTACCCCGGCCGTTAGCGGGAGGGCCAACGAGCAGTACTTC. It encodes CASSFTPAVSGRANEQYF.

In this sample, this clone turned up a few times. V gene TRBV7-3 combines with J gene TRBJ2-1; 8 bases are a match to TRBD1. The V segment lost 2 bases and the J segment 7 bases; nucleotides outside the gene matches: 4. Germline V gives CDR1 SGHTA, CDR2 FQGTGA. The CDR3 is 14 residues long. The CDR3 region is CASSLHQGANEQFF. CDR3 DNA sequence: TGTGCCAGCAGCTTACACCAGGGGGCGAATGAGCAGTTCTTC.

This rearrangement joins TRBV5-4 to TRBJ1-1; 8 bases match TRBD1. The CDR3 has 13 residues. Germline CDR1 and CDR2: SGHNT and YYREEE (reference sequence). V shed 4 bases and J 11 bases; nucleotides not matched to a gene: 10. CDR3 amino acids: CASSTRQGRAAFF. The CDR3 region has the DNA TGTGCCAGCAGCACACGACAGGGGCGTGCGGCTTTCTTT.